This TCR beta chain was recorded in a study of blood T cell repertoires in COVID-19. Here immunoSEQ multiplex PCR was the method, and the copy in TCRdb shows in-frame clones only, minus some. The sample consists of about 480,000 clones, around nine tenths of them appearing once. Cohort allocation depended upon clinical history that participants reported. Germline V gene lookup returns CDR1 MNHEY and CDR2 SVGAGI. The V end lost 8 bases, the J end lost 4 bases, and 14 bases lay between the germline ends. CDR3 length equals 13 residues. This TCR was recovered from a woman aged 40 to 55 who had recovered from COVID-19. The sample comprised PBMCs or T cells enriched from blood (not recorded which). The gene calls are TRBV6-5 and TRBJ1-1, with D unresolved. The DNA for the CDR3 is TGTGCCAGCCTCTCGACCCGGGGCACTGAAGCTTTCTTT. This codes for CASLSTRGTEAFF.